Listed below are T cell receptor beta chains from one sample, sequenced in a study of cytomegalovirus exposure and HLA in healthy donors. The method was immunoSEQ multiplex PCR; TCRdb's version includes in-frame clones alone and lacks a portion of them. The sample data list 110,000 to 150,000 clones. The sample was PBMCs. The receptors originated from a woman younger than 30 in good health and CMV-seronegative. The CDR3 runs from the conserved cysteine through the conserved F or W. D genes are given only for firm matches.

d_call cdr3_length j_call v_call cdr3_nt cdr3_aa
- 13 TRBJ2-7 TRBV6-1 TGTGCCAGCTCATTTCGTCGGGACTACGAGCAGTACTTC CASSFRRDYEQYF
- 15 TRBJ2-1 TRBV7-9 TGTGCCAGCAGCTTAGGCGGCCCCAACTCTAATGAGCAGTTCTTC CASSLGGPNSNEQFF
- 14 TRBJ1-3 TRBV5-6 TGTGCCAGCAGCTTCTTTGCAGCGAGAAACACCATATATTTT CASSFFAARNTIYF
TRBD2 17 TRBJ2-1 TRBV9 TGTGCCAGCAGCGTAGAGGGGCTAGCGGGACCTGAGGATGAGCAGTTCTTC CASSVEGLAGPEDEQFF
- 17 TRBJ1-5 TRBV12-5 TGTGCTAGTGGTTTGGTTCCGATTACAGGGTTCAATCAGCCCCAGCATTTT CASGLVPITGFNQPQHF
TRBD1 13 TRBJ2-2 TRBV7-3 TGTGCCAGATGGACAGGGCACTTCCGGGAGCTGTTTTTT CARWTGHFRELFF
TRBD2 15 TRBJ2-1 TRBV11-2 TGTGCCAGCAGCTTATCTGGCGGGAGTAACTATGAGCAGTTCTTC CASSLSGGSNYEQFF
- 13 TRBJ1-2 TRBV6-5 TGTGCCAGCAGGACAGACCGATCCTATGGCTACACCTTC CASRTDRSYGYTF
TRBD1 16 TRBJ2-1 TRBV10-1 TGCGCCAGCAGTGAGTCCGGGACAGGGGCCTACAATGAGCAGTTCTTC CASSESGTGAYNEQFF
TRBD1 15 TRBJ1-2 TRBV7-8 TGTGCCAGCAGCTTAGGGGGACAGGGGAGCTTTGGCTACACCTTC CASSLGGQGSFGYTF
- 14 TRBJ1-6 TRBV15 TGTGCCACCAGCAGAACACCAGAAAATTCACCCCTCCACTTT CATSRTPENSPLHF
TRBD2 15 TRBJ2-6 TRBV6-5 TGTGCCAGCGGGGGGGTCCTACCTGGGGCCAACGTCCTGACTTTC CASGGVLPGANVLTF
- 18 TRBJ2-7 TRBV28 TGTGCCAGCAATAAACCCCCGGGAAAAAACAGGGTCGGCTACGAGCAGTACTTC CASNKPPGKNRVGYEQYF
TRBD1 15 TRBJ2-4 TRBV29-1 TGCAGCGTTATCAGACAGGGCCTTTCCAAAAACATTCAGTACTTC CSVIRQGLSKNIQYF
- 15 TRBJ2-7 TRBV11-3 TGTGCCAGCAGCTTAGGGGGGCTCCCTACCTACGAGCAGTACTTC CASSLGGLPTYEQYF
TRBD1 17 TRBJ2-5 TRBV19 TGTGCCAGTAGTATCTCCCCGTACAGGGGGCTACAAGAGACCCAGTACTTC CASSISPYRGLQETQYF
- 15 TRBJ2-3 TRBV6-4 TGTGCCAGCTCCCAAGGAGAGAGGAGCACAGATACGCAGTATTTT CASSQGERSTDTQYF
- 15 TRBJ1-1 TRBV29-1 TGCAGCGTTTTTCCCGAAGGGGCCGACAACACTGAAGCTTTCTTT CSVFPEGADNTEAFF
TRBD2 13 TRBJ2-1 TRBV10-2 TGCGCCAGCGGGACTAGCGGGAGAAATGAGCAGTTCTTC CASGTSGRNEQFF
- 13 TRBJ2-5 TRBV15 TGTGCCACCAGCAAGCCCGGTGGTGAGACCCAGTACTTC CATSKPGGETQYF
TRBD2 15 TRBJ2-5 TRBV6-1 TGTGCCAGCAGGCCCCTAGCGGGGCCCCAAGAGACCCAGTACTTC CASRPLAGPQETQYF
- 13 TRBJ1-1 TRBV29-1 TGCAGCGTTTTCGGGGGAGGGAACACTGAAGCTTTCTTT CSVFGGGNTEAFF
TRBD1 15 TRBJ2-3 TRBV5-4 TGTGCCAGCAGCCACGGACAGGGCCGCACAGATACGCAGTATTTT CASSHGQGRTDTQYF
TRBD1 17 TRBJ1-5 TRBV5-6 TGTGCCAGCAGCTTAAGCAACAGGGGGGGCGGCAATCAGCCCCAGCATTTT CASSLSNRGGGNQPQHF
- 15 TRBJ2-1 TRBV19 TGTGCCAGTAGTATAATAAGCGCCGGCTCCAATGAGCAGTTCTTC CASSIISAGSNEQFF
- 12 TRBJ2-7 TRBV7-9 TGTGCCAGCAGCTTAAACGCATACGAGCAGTACTTC CASSLNAYEQYF
- 12 TRBJ2-5 TRBV11-3 TGTGCCAGCAGCTTAGTTGGCAGAATCCCTTACTTC CASSLVGRIPYF
- 15 TRBJ2-7 TRBV6-1 TGTGCCAGCAGTGAAGCTCCGCGGGACTCCTACGAGCAGTACTTC CASSEAPRDSYEQYF
TRBD2 18 TRBJ2-5 TRBV11-2 TGTGCCAGCAGCTTTTACCCCGAGGTGGGGAGGGCCTCAGAGACCCAGTACTTC CASSFYPEVGRASETQYF
TRBD1 16 TRBJ2-1 TRBV5-1 TGCGCCAGCACTACCCTACAGGGGGCAAACTTCAATGAGCAGTTCTTC CASTTLQGANFNEQFF
- 12 TRBJ1-1 TRBV5-1 TGCGCCAGCAGCGGCTGGAACACTGAAGCTTTCTTT CASSGWNTEAFF
- 13 TRBJ2-5 TRBV6-6 TGTGCCAGCAGTCGCCTGGGGGGAGAGACCCAGTACTTC CASSRLGGETQYF
TRBD2 16 TRBJ2-3 TRBV15 TGTGCCACCAGCAGAGATGTACCCGGGACTAGTTTCACGCAGTATTTT CATSRDVPGTSFTQYF
TRBD1 15 TRBJ2-2 TRBV30 TGTGCCTGGGATACCGGGACAGCTAGCACCGGGGAGCTGTTTTTT CAWDTGTASTGELFF
- 14 TRBJ2-1 TRBV11-3 TGTGCCAGCAGCTTATCCAGGGGTGGGGATGAGCAGTTCTTC CASSLSRGGDEQFF
- 12 TRBJ1-1 TRBV29-1 TGCAGCGTTGCGGGGTGGGGCACTGAAGCTTTCTTT CSVAGWGTEAFF
- 17 TRBJ1-1 TRBV4-1 TGCGCCAGCAGCCAAAGAGCCGCACAGGGTCAGGGCACTGAAGCTTTCTTT CASSQRAAQGQGTEAFF
- 13 TRBJ2-7 TRBV11-3 TGTGCCAGCAGTCTGGGTCTGGCGGGAAAGCAGTACTTC CASSLGLAGKQYF
- 14 TRBJ1-2 TRBV25-1 TGTGCCAGCAAAAAATCCGGGGGGGCCCCCGGCTACACCTTC CASKKSGGAPGYTF
- 15 TRBJ1-3 TRBV2 TGTGCCAGCAGTGACTACAGGGAACCTGGAAACACCATATATTTT CASSDYREPGNTIYF
- 16 TRBJ2-2 TRBV4-2 TGTGCCAGCAGCCCTTCCAGGGGTTCGGGCACCGGGGAGCTGTTTTTT CASSPSRGSGTGELFF
- 16 TRBJ2-7 TRBV7-8 TGTGCCAGCAGCTTAAATTTCAGGGTGTACATAGGCGAGCAGTACTTC CASSLNFRVYIGEQYF
- 15 TRBJ2-7 TRBV7-9 TGTGCCAGCAGCTTAGAGATAGGGGGATCCTACGAGCAGTACTTC CASSLEIGGSYEQYF